This T cell receptor beta chain was documented in a study of glioma-infiltrating T cells after dendritic cell vaccination. As for the study in general: Dendritic cell vaccination trial patients had either newly diagnosed or recurrent glioblastoma.

The V gene's germline CDR1 is GTSNPN and CDR2 SVGIG (reference sequence). There are 14 residues in the CDR3. Only one count was recorded for this clone. Antigen unknown. The junction and the germline gene differ at one end; a read error may be behind it. Other nucleotide sequences in the sample specify the same CDR3. Input was about 2 ug genomic DNA, or all available if less. Some clones are missing from TCRdb's copy, which holds only in-frame ones; the method was immunoSEQ multiplex PCR. The sample holds tens of thousands of clones, about 80% seen once. Study observations and caveats: TCR clonality showed no direct relationship with survival.

The sequence was obtained from a human donor with glioblastoma. Source: blood, taken before dendritic cell vaccination. The chain employs TRBV30 and TRBJ1-6; tentative D call: TRBD1 (5 bases). Here the CDR3 DNA reads TGTGCCTGGAACAAGGGGTGGGCTAATTCCCCCCTCCACTTT. This codes for CAWNKGWANSPLHF.